These 14 T cell receptor beta chains came from one sample sequenced in a study of spatial heterogeneity in lung cancer. Findings and caveats of the study: Tumor mutation count correlated with how many alpha and beta TCRs expanded intratumorally.

Antigens for these TCRs are unknown. One entry per CDR3 protein, called by TCRdb with MiXCR from the 5' RACE reads. The sample carries some 4,000 distinct CDR3 sequences, roughly 5.4% recorded once. Indicated time point: sample taken at primary tumor resection. The sequenced sample was lung tumor tissue, obtained at surgery. The receptors come from a female donor with early-stage non-small cell lung cancer.

This clonotype was found many times. The V and J genes are TRBV20-1 and TRBJ2-7; a weak D match, TRBD1 (5 bases). CDR3 length: 17 amino acids. Germline loops: CDR1 DFQATT, CDR2 SNEGSKA (reference sequence). V dropped 0 bases and J dropped 2 bases, with 20 bases sitting between them. CDR3 coding DNA: TGCAGTGCTAGAGATCAGGGATTGTGGACCCCGACCTACGAGCAGTACTTC. Translated: CSARDQGLWTPTYEQYF.

This clonotype showed up many times. This chain joins TRBV9 and TRBJ2-1, with TRBD2 identical over 10 bases. The germline V gene has CDR1 SGDLS and CDR2 YYNGEE. Trimming at V came to 3 bases and at J to 5 bases, leaving 5 bases not matched to a gene. This CDR3 is 15 amino acids long. The DNA of the CDR3 is TGTGCCAGCAGCGCGGGACTAGCGTTGAACAATGAGCAGTTCTTC. Translated: CASSAGLALNNEQFF.

This clonotype was counted a few times. The chain recombines TRBV10-3 with TRBJ2-5; 15 bases map to TRBD2. This CDR3 contains 14 residues. CDR1 and CDR2 from the germline V gene are ENHRY and SYGVKD. V trimming: 8 bases; J trimming: 5 bases; junction bases outside the gene matches: 3. The CDR3 bases are TGTGCCATCGGGACTAGCGGGGGGAAGGAGACCCAGTACTTC. Its translation: CAIGTSGGKETQYF.

This clonotype was counted at least ten times. This CDR3 reads CASSKNGLAGANTGELFF. DNA of the CDR3: TGCGCCAGCAGCAAAAATGGCCTAGCGGGGGCGAACACCGGGGAGCTGTTTTTT. This chain joins TRBV5-1 and TRBJ2-2; TRBD2 matches at 10 bases. This CDR3 spans 18 amino acids. With V trimmed by 4 bases and J by 0 bases, 9 bases remained unmatched. The germline V gene encodes CDR1 SGHRS and CDR2 YFSETQ.

This clonotype is deemed medium-sized. The chain couples TRBV29-1 to TRBJ2-3, with no clear D. Trimming took 4 bases from V and 2 from J, leaving 7 bases between them. This CDR3 comprises 12 residues. Germline CDR1 is SQVTM and CDR2 is ANQGSEA. CDR3 sequence: CSVGPSTDTQYF. The DNA for the CDR3 is TGCAGCGTTGGACCCTCCACAGATACGCAGTATTTT.

By frequency in the sample, this clonotype is medium-sized. This chain connects TRBV5-6 to TRBJ2-5, with TRBD1 matching 12 bases. The V and J ends lost 2 bases and 4 bases, in that order; junction bases with no gene match: 12. CDR1 and CDR2 from the germline V gene are SGHDT and YYEEEE. The CDR3 totals 18 residues. DNA for the CDR3: TGTGCCAGCAGCTTAGGGACAGGGGGCCTTATCCGTCGAGAGACCCAGTACTTC. This codes for CASSLGTGGLIRRETQYF.

Sample share makes this clonotype medium-sized. The chain joins TRBV7-8 to TRBJ1-2, with TRBD1 matching 8 bases. From germline, CDR1 is SGHVS and CDR2 FQNEAQ. V lost 5 bases and J lost 4; bases outside the gene matches: 3. This CDR3 is built from 13 residues. This CDR3 reads CASSHRGFYGYTF. The DNA of the CDR3 is TGTGCCAGCAGCCACAGGGGGTTCTATGGCTACACCTTC. The full variable domain, in which reference TRBV7-8 and TRBJ1-2 provide the parts outside the CDR3, is GAGVSQSPRYKVAKRGQDVALRCDPISGHVSLFWYQQALGQGPEFLTYFQNEAQLDKSGLPSDRFFAERPEGSVSTLKIQRTQQEDSAVYLCASSHRGFYGYTFGSGTRLTVV.

This clonotype counts as medium-sized. The V gene is TRBV7-8, the J gene TRBJ1-1; 7 bases are shared with TRBD1. Germline V gene sequence: CDR1 SGHVS, CDR2 FQNEAQ. V lost 2 bases, J lost 0 bases, and 3 bases stayed unmatched. This CDR3 is built from 15 residues. CDR3: CASSLRQGLNTEAFF. CDR3 coding DNA: TGTGCCAGCAGCTTAAGACAGGGTTTGAACACTGAAGCTTTCTTT.

This clonotype is medium-sized by share. Germline and junction disagree at one end, which may indicate a read error. This chain connects TRBV7-2 to TRBJ2-5; TRBD2 aligns across 10 bases. This CDR3 region has 14 residues. CDR1 and CDR2 from the germline V gene are SGHTA and FQGNSA. This CDR3 is CASSLAGARETQYF. CDR3 in DNA: TGTGCCAGCAGCCTAGCGGGAGCGCGCGAGACCCAGTACTTC.

This clonotype was detected a few times. This chain links TRBV20-1 with TRBJ2-2, with TRBD1 matching over 7 bases. Germline-derived CDR1 and CDR2 are DFQATT and SNEGSKA (reference sequence). The CDR3 totals 15 residues. J was trimmed by 2 bases and V by 7 bases; bases with no gene match: 10. This chain's CDR3 is CSVDRVDRNTGELFF. The CDR3 nucleotides read TGCAGTGTTGACAGGGTAGACAGAAACACCGGGGAGCTGTTTTTT.

This clonotype counts as medium-sized. This chain uses TRBV20-1 with TRBJ2-3; TRBD2 matches 8 bases. V lost 3 bases to trimming and J lost 4 bases; unmatched junction nucleotides: 0. CDR1 and CDR2 (germline): DFQATT, SNEGSKA (reference sequence). The CDR3 totals 12 residues. DNA for the CDR3: TGCAGTGCTAGGCGGGGGGCAGATACGCAGTATTTT. Its protein is CSARRGADTQYF.

By sample share, this clonotype is large. The chain couples TRBV7-2 to TRBJ2-1; D assignment may be TRBD1 or TRBD2 (5 bases each). Germline CDR1 is SGHTA and CDR2 is FQGNSA. The CDR3 length is 17 residues. V was cut by 5 bases and J by 0 bases, with 17 bases left in between. Here the CDR3 reads CASSRPAGTSSYNEQFF. CDR3 nucleotides: TGTGCCAGCAGCCGCCCCGCCGGGACCAGCTCCTACAATGAGCAGTTCTTC.

V gene TRBV12-3 or TRBV12-4 combines with J gene TRBJ2-1; unclear D gene. Trimming removed 3 bases from V and 8 bases from J, with 8 bases in between. The CDR3 covers 12 residues. CDR3 sequence: CASSFSEDEQFF. The CDR3 nucleotides are TGTGCCAGCAGTTTCTCAGAGGATGAGCAGTTCTTC.

By share, this clonotype ranks as medium-sized (0.01 to 0.1%). The rearrangement joins TRBV29-1 to TRBJ2-6, with no clear D. Germline CDR1 is SQVTM and CDR2 is ANQGSEA. This CDR3 is 16 amino acids long. CDR3 protein: CTLSRAADSGANVLTF. CDR3 in DNA: TGCACCCTTTCCCGGGCAGCCGACTCTGGGGCCAACGTCCTGACTTTC.